The rows below give T cell receptor beta chains drawn from one sample of a study of regulatory T cells in long-lasting Graves disease. TCRdb used MiXCR to reprocess the multiplex PCR reads, holding one entry per CDR3 protein. Seen here are roughly 380,000 distinct CDR3 sequences, roughly 16% observed once, and the top ten hold about 20%. The specimen comprised peripheral blood mononuclear cells (PBMCs), sampled at new diagnosis, from a patient treated with antithyroid drugs. The origin of the receptors is a female donor with Graves disease. Each CDR3 is given with its conserved first and last residue. The D gene is left open where the match is weak. Clone size is stated in some rows and not others, as once, few, many or a class when expanded.

j_call d_call clone_size v_call cdr3_aa cdr3_nt
TRBJ2-7 TRBD2 few TRBV7-9 CASSLRDTSGTYEQYF TGTGCCAGCAGCTTACGGGATACTAGCGGGACCTACGAGCAGTACTTC
TRBJ2-1 TRBD2 many TRBV27 CASSLGASGNNEQFF TGTGCCAGCAGTTTAGGGGCTAGCGGGAACAATGAGCAGTTCTTC
TRBJ2-3 TRBD1 many TRBV20-1 CSAATGQGTDTQYF TGCAGTGCTGCCACGGGACAGGGCACAGATACGCAGTATTTT
TRBJ1-1 TRBD1 - TRBV12-3/TRBV12-4 CASSIRQGHTEAFF TGTGCCAGCAGTATTCGACAGGGCCACACTGAAGCTTTCTTT
TRBJ1-2 - many TRBV27 CASSPTGYGYTF TGTGCCAGCAGTCCAACAGGGTATGGCTACACCTTC
TRBJ2-2 TRBD1 - TRBV11-2 CASSLDGQGSTGELFF TGTGCCAGCAGCTTAGATGGACAGGGGAGCACCGGGGAGCTGTTTTTT
TRBJ1-1 - - TRBV29-1 CSVEDGGPPLDTEAFF TGCAGCGTTGAAGATGGCGGCCCTCCTCTAGACACTGAAGCTTTCTTT
TRBJ1-5 - - TRBV2 CASSQRGLSNQPQHF TGTGCCAGCAGTCAACGGGGACTCAGCAATCAGCCCCAGCATTTT
TRBJ1-1 - many TRBV6-1 CASKREPDTRNTEAFF TGTGCCAGCAAGCGGGAGCCTGACACCAGGAACACTGAAGCTTTCTTT
TRBJ2-2 TRBD2 - TRBV27 CASSTAGTTYTGELFF TGTGCCAGCAGCACGGCCGGGACTACTTACACCGGGGAGCTGTTTTTT
TRBJ1-1 TRBD1 - TRBV28 CASSDRAGNTEAFF TGTGCCAGCAGCGACAGGGCTGGGAACACTGAAGCTTTCTTT
TRBJ2-2 - many TRBV12-3/TRBV12-4 CASSFSVPGELFF TGTGCCAGCAGTTTTTCGGTCCCCGGGGAGCTGTTTTTT
TRBJ2-2 TRBD1 - TRBV2 CANGPGQGSSPGELFF TGTGCCAACGGCCCGGGACAGGGAAGTAGTCCCGGGGAGCTGTTTTTT
TRBJ1-5 - many TRBV24-1 CAASEGGERAGQPQHF TGTGCCGCCAGTGAAGGAGGGGAGAGAGCGGGGCAGCCCCAGCATTTT
TRBJ2-5 TRBD2 few TRBV30 CAWRPGTSGSAETQYF TGTGCCTGGAGGCCCGGGACTAGCGGGAGTGCTGAGACCCAGTACTTC
TRBJ1-2 - - TRBV5-1 CASSLTGTNGGYTF TGCGCCAGCAGCTTGACCGGGACGAATGGAGGCTACACCTTC
TRBJ1-5 TRBD1 many TRBV3-1 CASSQDGQGIQPQHF TGTGCCAGCAGCCAAGATGGACAGGGGATTCAGCCCCAGCATTTT
TRBJ2-1 - many TRBV10-1 CASSARARGNEQFF TGCGCCAGCAGTGCCCGGGCTCGGGGCAATGAGCAGTTCTTC
TRBJ1-1 - - TRBV18 CASSPSGGGGAAEAFF TGTGCCAGCTCACCATCGGGGGGAGGAGGGGCGGCTGAAGCTTTCTTT
TRBJ1-5 - many TRBV19 CASALTLTNQPQHF TGTGCCAGCGCGCTGACGTTGACAAATCAGCCCCAGCATTTT
TRBJ2-7 - - TRBV14 CASSLREIYEQYF TGTGCCAGCAGCCTCCGGGAAATCTACGAGCAGTACTTC
TRBJ2-7 - many TRBV29-1 CSVAPRVILGSGEQYF TGCAGCGTTGCCCCCCGTGTTATCTTAGGAAGTGGGGAGCAGTACTTC
TRBJ2-5 - many TRBV7-9 CASNWPQETQYF TGTGCCAGCAACTGGCCTCAAGAGACCCAGTACTTC
TRBJ1-2 TRBD1 many TRBV20-1 CSAIATGSRANYGYTF TGCAGTGCTATCGCGACAGGGTCTAGAGCTAACTATGGCTACACCTTC
TRBJ2-2 - many TRBV27 CASKGSTNTGELFF TGTGCCAGCAAAGGTTCAACGAACACCGGGGAGCTGTTTTTT
TRBJ2-1 TRBD2 many TRBV2 CASSVLAGINEQFF TGTGCCAGCAGTGTACTAGCGGGGATCAATGAGCAGTTCTTC
TRBJ2-1 TRBD2 many TRBV27 CASSLRTSGTANEQFF TGTGCCAGCAGTTTGCGGACTAGCGGGACAGCTAATGAGCAGTTCTTC
TRBJ2-2 TRBD2 - TRBV7-2 CASSLPSGNTGELSF TGTGCCAGCAGCTTACCTAGCGGGAACACCGGGGAGCTGTCTTTT
TRBJ2-4 - - TRBV29-1 CSVAPGASPLNIQYF TGCAGCGTGGCCCCAGGGGCCTCGCCCTTAAACATTCAGTACTTC
TRBJ2-2 - - TRBV6-1 CASSASNTGELFF TGTGCCAGCAGTGCCTCGAACACCGGGGAGCTGTTTTTT
TRBJ2-1 - - TRBV3-1 CASSQGIGEGPYNEQFF TGTGCCAGCAGCCAAGGGATCGGAGAGGGCCCATACAATGAGCAGTTCTTC
TRBJ1-1 - many TRBV2 CASSDLAGPEAFF TGTGCCAGCAGTGACCTTGCAGGGCCTGAAGCTTTCTTT
TRBJ2-5 TRBD1 many TRBV19 CASSRTGGAQETQYF TGTGCCAGTAGTCGGACAGGAGGCGCTCAGGAGACCCAGTACTTC
TRBJ2-7 - few TRBV4-2 CASSQEGQAGVYEQYF TGTGCCAGCAGCCAAGAAGGCCAGGCCGGGGTCTACGAGCAGTACTTC
TRBJ2-5 - many TRBV7-3 CASSLTVAETQYF TGTGCCAGCAGCTTAACGGTAGCGGAGACCCAGTACTTC
TRBJ1-2 - many TRBV6-2/TRBV6-3 CASSYGFDYGYTF TGTGCCAGCAGTTATGGGTTTGACTATGGCTACACCTTC
TRBJ1-6 TRBD1 many TRBV2 CASNPGQGSVSLHF TGTGCCAGCAATCCCGGACAGGGAAGTGTATCCCTCCACTTT
TRBJ2-3 - many TRBV28 CASSFPFPDTQYF TGTGCCAGCAGTTTCCCGTTTCCAGATACGCAGTATTTT
TRBJ1-1 - - TRBV28 CASSSPRGEDTEAFF TGTGCCAGCAGTTCCCCCCGGGGGGAGGACACTGAAGCTTTCTTT
TRBJ1-1 TRBD1 many TRBV6-5 CASSSKRVHRGRIAEAFF TGTGCCAGCAGTTCTAAGCGGGTTCACAGGGGGCGCATCGCTGAAGCTTTCTTT
TRBJ2-7 - many TRBV7-2 CASSPREKRVSYEQYF TGTGCCAGCAGCCCCCGTGAAAAGCGGGTGTCCTACGAGCAGTACTTC
TRBJ2-3 TRBD1 - TRBV7-2 CASSPGTGATDTQYF TGTGCCAGCAGCCCGGGGACAGGGGCCACAGATACGCAGTATTTT
TRBJ1-1 TRBD1 many TRBV5-5 CASSRTTGGRDTEAFF TGTGCCAGCAGCCGAACGACAGGGGGAAGGGACACTGAAGCTTTCTTT
TRBJ1-6 - many TRBV5-1 CASSLAMRRDSPLHF TGCGCCAGCAGCTTGGCCATGAGGAGGGATTCACCCCTCCACTTT
TRBJ1-3 - many TRBV13 CASSSGRTSGNTIYF TGTGCCAGCAGCTCCGGACGGACCTCTGGAAACACCATATATTTT
TRBJ2-1 TRBD2 - TRBV29-1 CRATLAGATNEQFF TGCAGGGCTACACTAGCGGGAGCCACGAATGAGCAGTTCTTC
TRBJ1-1 TRBD1 - TRBV6-5 CASSSGQGYTEAFF TGTGCCAGCAGTTCGGGACAGGGGTACACTGAAGCTTTCTTT
TRBJ2-1 - many TRBV28 CASSLYGLQYGEQFF TGTGCCAGCAGTTTATACGGACTACAATACGGTGAGCAGTTCTTC
TRBJ1-1 - many TRBV20-1 CSAPGGPNTEAFF TGCAGTGCCCCGGGAGGCCCGAACACTGAAGCTTTCTTT
TRBJ2-1 - few TRBV10-1 CASSGLKYNEQFF TGCGCCAGCAGTGGGCTCAAATACAATGAGCAGTTCTTC